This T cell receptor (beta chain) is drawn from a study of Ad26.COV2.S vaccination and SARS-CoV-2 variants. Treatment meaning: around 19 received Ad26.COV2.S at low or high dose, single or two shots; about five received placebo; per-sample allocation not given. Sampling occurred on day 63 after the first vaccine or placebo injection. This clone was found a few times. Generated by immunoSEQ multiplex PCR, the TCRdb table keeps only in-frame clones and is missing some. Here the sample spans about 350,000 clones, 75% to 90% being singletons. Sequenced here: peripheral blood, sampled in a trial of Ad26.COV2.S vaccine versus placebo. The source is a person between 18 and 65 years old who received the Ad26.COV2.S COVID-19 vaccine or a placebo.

CDR3 DNA: TGTGCCAGCAGTGAGACAGGGGGAACTAATTCACCCCTCCACTTT. Protein product: CASSETGGTNSPLHF. The chain is built from TRBV2 and TRBJ1-6; 9 bases agree with TRBD1. J lost 6 bases, V lost 3 bases, and 3 bases had no gene match. The CDR3 runs 15 residues. Germline V gene sequence: CDR1 SNHLY, CDR2 FYNNEI. Complete variable domain (other parts from reference TRBV2 and TRBJ1-6): EPEVTQTPSHQVTQMGQEVILRCVPISNHLYFYWYRQILGQKVEFLVSFYNNEISEKSEIFDDQFSVERPDGSNFTLKIRSTKLEDSAMYFCASSETGGTNSPLHFGNGTRLTVT.